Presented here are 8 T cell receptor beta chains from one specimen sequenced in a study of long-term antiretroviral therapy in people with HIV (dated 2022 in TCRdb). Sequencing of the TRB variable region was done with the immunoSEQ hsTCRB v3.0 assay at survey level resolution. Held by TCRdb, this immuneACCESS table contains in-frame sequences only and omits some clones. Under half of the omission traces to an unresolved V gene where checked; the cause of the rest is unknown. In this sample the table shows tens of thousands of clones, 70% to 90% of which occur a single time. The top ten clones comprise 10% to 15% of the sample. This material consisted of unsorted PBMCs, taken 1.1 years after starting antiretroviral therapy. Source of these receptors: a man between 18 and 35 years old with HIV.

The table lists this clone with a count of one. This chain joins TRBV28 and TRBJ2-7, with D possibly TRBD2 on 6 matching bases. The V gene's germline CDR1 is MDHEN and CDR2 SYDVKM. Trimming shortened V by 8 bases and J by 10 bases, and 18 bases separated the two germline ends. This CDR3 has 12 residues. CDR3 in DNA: TGTGCCAGCGGAGCGGAGGGATCAGAACAGTACTTC. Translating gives CASGAEGSEQYF.

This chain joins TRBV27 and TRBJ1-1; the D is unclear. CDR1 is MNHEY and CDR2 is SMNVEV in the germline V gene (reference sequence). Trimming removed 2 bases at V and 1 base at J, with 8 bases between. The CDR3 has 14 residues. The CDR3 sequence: CASSLRQPNTEAFF. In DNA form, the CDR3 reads TGTGCCAGCAGTTTACGGCAGCCGAACACTGAAGCTTTCTTT.

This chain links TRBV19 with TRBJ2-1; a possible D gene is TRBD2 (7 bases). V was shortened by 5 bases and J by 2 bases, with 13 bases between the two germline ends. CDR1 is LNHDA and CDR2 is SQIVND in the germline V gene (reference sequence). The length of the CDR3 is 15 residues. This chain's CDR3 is CASSGGGGPYNEQFF. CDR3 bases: TGTGCCAGTAGTGGGGGGGGCGGGCCCTACAATGAGCAGTTCTTC.

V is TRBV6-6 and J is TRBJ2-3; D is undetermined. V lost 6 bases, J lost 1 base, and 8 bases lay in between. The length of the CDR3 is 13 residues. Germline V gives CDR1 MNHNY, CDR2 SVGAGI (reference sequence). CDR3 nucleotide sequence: TGTGCCAGCAGCCCAAAACGCACAGATACGCAGTATTTT. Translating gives CASSPKRTDTQYF.

CDR3 bases: TGTGCCAGCAGTTTACTTTTAACGGGGCGAACAGATACGCAGTATTTT. Its translation: CASSLLLTGRTDTQYF. V is TRBV27 and J is TRBJ2-3; D tentatively reads TRBD1 or TRBD2 (5 bases each). Germline V gene sequence: CDR1 MNHEY, CDR2 SMNVEV (reference sequence). The V end was cut by 2 bases, the J end by 3 bases, with 15 bases between. The length of the CDR3 is 16 residues.

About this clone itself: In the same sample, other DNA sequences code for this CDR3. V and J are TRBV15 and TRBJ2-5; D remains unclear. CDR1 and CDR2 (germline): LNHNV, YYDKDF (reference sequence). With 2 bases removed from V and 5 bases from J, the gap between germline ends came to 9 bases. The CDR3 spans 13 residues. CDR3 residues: CATSRYGGETQYF. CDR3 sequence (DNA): TGTGCCACCAGCAGATACGGCGGTGAGACCCAGTACTTC.

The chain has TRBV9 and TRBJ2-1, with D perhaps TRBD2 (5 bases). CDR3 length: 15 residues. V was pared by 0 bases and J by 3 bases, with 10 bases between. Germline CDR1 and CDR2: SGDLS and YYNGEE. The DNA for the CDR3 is TGTGCCAGCAGCGTAGCGGGAATCCTCTACAATGAGCAGTTCTTC. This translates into CASSVAGILYNEQFF.

The CDR3 loop is CASSLSEEKQFF. The CDR3, as DNA: TGTGCCAGCAGCTTATCCGAGGAAAAGCAGTTCTTC. The V and J genes are TRBV5-8 and TRBJ2-1; D remains unclear. V lost 2 bases to trimming and J lost 11 bases, with 11 bases between them. The CDR3 has 12 residues. Germline V lookup: CDR1 SGHTS, CDR2 YDEGEE.